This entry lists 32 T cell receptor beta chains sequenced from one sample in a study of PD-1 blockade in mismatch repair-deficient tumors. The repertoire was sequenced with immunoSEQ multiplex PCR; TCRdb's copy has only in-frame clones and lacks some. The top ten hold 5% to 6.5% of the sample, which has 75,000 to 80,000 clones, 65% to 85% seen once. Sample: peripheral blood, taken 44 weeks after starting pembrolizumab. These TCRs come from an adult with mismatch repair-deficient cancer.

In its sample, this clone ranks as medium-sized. Here the CDR3 DNA reads TGTGCCAGCAGTGATCGGGGGCTACCCGAGGAGACCCAGTACTTC. Its protein product is CASSDRGLPEETQYF. This rearrangement joins TRBV2 to TRBJ2-5; D could derive from TRBD1 or TRBD2 (6 bases each). The CDR3 runs 15 residues. V lost 3 bases to trimming and J lost 5 bases, with 16 bases between them. Germline assignment: CDR1 SNHLY and CDR2 FYNNEI.

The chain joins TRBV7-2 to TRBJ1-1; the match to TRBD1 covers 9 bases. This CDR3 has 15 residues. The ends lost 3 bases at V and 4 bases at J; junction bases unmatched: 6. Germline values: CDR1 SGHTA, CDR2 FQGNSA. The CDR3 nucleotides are TGTGCCAGCAGCTTGGGGACAGGGCTTCCCACTGAAGCTTTCTTT. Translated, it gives CASSLGTGLPTEAFF.

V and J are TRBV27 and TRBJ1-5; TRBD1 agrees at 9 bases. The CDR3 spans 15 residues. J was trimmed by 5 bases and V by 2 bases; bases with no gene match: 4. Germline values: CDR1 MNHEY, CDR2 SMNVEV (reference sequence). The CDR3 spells CASSLGTGYDQPQHF. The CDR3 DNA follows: TGTGCCAGCAGTTTAGGGACAGGGTACGATCAGCCCCAGCATTTT.

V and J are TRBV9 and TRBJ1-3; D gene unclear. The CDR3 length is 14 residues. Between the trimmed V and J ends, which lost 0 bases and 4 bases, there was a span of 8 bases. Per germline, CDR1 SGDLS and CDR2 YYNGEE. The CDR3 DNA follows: TGTGCCAGCAGCGTAGCCATAGGAGGAAACACCATATATTTT. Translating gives CASSVAIGGNTIYF.

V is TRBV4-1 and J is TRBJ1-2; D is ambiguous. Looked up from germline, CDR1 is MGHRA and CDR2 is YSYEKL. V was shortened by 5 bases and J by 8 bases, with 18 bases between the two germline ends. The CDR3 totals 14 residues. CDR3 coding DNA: TGCGCCAGCAGCACCCCGTTAGGTAGCCTGGGCTACACCTTC. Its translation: CASSTPLGSLGYTF.

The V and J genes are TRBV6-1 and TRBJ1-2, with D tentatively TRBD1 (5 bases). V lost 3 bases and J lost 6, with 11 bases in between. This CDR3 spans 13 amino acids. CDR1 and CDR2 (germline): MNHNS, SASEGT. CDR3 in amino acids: CASSDTGRDGYTF. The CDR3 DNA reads TGTGCCAGCAGTGATACAGGTCGGGATGGCTACACCTTC.

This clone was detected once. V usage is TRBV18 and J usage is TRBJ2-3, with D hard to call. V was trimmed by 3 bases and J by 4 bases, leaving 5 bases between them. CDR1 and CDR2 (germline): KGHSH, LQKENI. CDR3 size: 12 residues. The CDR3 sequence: CASSPLADTQYF. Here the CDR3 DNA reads TGTGCCAGCTCACCCCTAGCAGATACGCAGTATTTT. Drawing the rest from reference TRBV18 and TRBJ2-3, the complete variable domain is NAGVMQNPRHLVRRRGQEARLRCSPMKGHSHVYWYRQLPEEGLKFMVYLQKENIIDESGMPKERFSAEFPKEGPSILRIQQVVRGDSAAYFCASSPLADTQYFGPGTRLTVL.

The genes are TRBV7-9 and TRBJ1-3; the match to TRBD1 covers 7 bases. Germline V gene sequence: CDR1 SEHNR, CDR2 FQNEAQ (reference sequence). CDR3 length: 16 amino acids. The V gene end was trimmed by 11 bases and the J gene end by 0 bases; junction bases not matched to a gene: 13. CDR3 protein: CAHGGEGASSGNTIYF. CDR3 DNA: TGTGCCCATGGAGGAGAGGGGGCAAGCTCTGGAAACACCATATATTTT. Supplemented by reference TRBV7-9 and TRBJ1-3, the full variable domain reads DTGVSQNPRHKITKRGQNVTFRCDPISEHNRLYWYRQTLGQGPEFLTYFQNEAQLEKSRLLSDRFSAERPKGSFSTLEIQRTEQGDSAMYLCAHGGEGASSGNTIYFGEGSWLTVV.

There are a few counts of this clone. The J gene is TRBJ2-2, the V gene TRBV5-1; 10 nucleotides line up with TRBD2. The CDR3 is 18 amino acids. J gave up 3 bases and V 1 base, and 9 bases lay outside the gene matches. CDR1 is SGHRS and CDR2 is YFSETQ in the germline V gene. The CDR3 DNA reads TGCGCCAGCAGCTTGTCGCTAGCGGGAGCGGTTTACACCGGGGAGCTGTTTTTT. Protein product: CASSLSLAGAVYTGELFF.

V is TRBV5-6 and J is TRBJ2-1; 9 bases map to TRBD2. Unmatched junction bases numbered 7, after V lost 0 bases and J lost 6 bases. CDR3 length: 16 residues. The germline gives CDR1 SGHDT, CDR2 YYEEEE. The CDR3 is CASSLAYGGRGNEQFF. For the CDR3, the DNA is TGTGCCAGCAGCTTGGCCTATGGCGGGAGGGGCAATGAGCAGTTCTTC.

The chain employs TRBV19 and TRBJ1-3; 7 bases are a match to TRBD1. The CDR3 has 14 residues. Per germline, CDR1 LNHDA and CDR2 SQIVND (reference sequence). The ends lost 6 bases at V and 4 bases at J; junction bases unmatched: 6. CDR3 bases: TGTGCCAGTAGCGAGGGGGCGTTCGGAAACACCATATATTTT. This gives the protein CASSEGAFGNTIYF.

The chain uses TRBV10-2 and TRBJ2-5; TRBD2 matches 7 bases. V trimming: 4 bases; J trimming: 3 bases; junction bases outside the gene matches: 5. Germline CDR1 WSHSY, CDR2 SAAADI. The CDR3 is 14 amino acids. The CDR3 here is CASSGTSVKETQYF. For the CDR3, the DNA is TGCGCCAGCAGTGGTACTAGCGTTAAAGAGACCCAGTACTTC.

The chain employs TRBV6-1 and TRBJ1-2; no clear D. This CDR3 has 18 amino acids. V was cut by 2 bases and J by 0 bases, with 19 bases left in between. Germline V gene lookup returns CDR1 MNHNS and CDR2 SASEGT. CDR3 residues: CASSEYLGIGEPNYGYTF. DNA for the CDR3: TGTGCCAGCAGTGAATATCTTGGAATCGGCGAGCCTAACTATGGCTACACCTTC.

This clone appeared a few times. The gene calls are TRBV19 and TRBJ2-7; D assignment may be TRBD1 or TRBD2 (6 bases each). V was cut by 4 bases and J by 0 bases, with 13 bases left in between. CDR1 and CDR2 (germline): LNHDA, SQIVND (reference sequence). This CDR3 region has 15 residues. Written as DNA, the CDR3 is TGTGCCAGTAGTAAAGGGGGGACGTCCTCCTACGAGCAGTACTTC. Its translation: CASSKGGTSSYEQYF.

The CDR3 is CASSDWGQTSGSYNEQFF. In DNA form, the CDR3 reads TGTGCCAGCAGTGACTGGGGACAGACTAGCGGCTCCTACAATGAGCAGTTCTTC. The chain recombines TRBV6-4 with TRBJ2-1, with 9 bases matching TRBD2. There are 18 residues in the CDR3. Per germline, CDR1 MRHNA and CDR2 SNTAGT. V shed 1 base and J 0 bases; nucleotides not matched to a gene: 7.

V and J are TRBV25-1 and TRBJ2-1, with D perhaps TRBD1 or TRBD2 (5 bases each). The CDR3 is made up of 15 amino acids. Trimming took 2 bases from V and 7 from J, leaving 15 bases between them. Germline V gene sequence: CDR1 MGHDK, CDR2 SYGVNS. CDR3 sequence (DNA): TGTGCCAGCAGTGAACCCGGGACCGGATTTAATGAGCAGTTCTTC. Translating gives CASSEPGTGFNEQFF.

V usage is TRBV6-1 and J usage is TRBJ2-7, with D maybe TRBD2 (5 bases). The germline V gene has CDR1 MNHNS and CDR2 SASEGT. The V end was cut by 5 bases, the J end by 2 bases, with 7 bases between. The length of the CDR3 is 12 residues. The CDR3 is CASSTRTYEQYF. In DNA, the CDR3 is TGTGCCAGCAGTACTAGAACCTACGAGCAGTACTTC.

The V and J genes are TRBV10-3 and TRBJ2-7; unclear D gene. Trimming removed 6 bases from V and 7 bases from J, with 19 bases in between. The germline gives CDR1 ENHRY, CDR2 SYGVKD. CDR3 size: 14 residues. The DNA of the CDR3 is TGTGCCATCAGAGTGGGCGGAGATTTGGGGGAGCAGTACTTC. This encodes CAIRVGGDLGEQYF.

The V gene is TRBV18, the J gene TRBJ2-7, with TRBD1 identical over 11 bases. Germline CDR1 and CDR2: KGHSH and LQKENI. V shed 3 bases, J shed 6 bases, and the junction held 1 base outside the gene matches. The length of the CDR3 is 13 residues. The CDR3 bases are TGTGCCAGCTCACCCGGACAGGGGGCCGAGCAGTACTTC. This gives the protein CASSPGQGAEQYF.

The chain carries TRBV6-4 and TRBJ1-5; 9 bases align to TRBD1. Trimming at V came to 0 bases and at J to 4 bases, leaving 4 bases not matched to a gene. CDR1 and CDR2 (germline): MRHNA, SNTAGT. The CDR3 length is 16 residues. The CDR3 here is CASSDSGQGSNQPQHF. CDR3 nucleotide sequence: TGTGCCAGCAGTGACTCGGGACAGGGTTCTAATCAGCCCCAGCATTTT.

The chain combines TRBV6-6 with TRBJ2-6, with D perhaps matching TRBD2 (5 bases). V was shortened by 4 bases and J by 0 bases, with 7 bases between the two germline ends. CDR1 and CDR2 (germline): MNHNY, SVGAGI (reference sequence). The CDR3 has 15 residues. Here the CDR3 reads CASSLGSSGANVLTF. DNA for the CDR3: TGTGCCAGCAGTTTAGGGAGCTCTGGGGCCAACGTCCTGACTTTC.

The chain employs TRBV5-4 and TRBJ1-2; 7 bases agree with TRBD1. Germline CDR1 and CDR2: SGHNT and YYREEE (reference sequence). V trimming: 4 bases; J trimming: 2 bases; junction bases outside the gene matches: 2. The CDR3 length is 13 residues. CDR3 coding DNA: TGTGCCAGCAGCCGGGGACAGAACTATGGCTACACCTTC. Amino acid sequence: CASSRGQNYGYTF.

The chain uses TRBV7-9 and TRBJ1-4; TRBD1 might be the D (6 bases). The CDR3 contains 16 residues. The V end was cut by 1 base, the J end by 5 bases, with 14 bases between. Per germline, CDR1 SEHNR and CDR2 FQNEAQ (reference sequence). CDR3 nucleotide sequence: TGTGCCAGCAGCTTAGGGGGGGCAGCTTCAAATGAAAAACTGTTTTTT. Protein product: CASSLGGAASNEKLFF.

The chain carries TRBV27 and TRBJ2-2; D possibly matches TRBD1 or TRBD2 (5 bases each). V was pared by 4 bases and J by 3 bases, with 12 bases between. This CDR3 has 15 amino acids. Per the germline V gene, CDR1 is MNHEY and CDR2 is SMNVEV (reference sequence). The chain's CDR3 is CASSWGSVDTGELFF. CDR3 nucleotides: TGTGCCAGCAGTTGGGGGTCCGTGGACACCGGGGAGCTGTTTTTT.

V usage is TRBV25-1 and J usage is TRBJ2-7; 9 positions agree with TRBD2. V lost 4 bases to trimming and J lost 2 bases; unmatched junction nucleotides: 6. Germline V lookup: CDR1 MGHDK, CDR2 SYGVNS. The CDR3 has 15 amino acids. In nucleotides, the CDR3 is TGTGCCAGCAGTGGGTCCAGCGGGGGGCCCTACGAGCAGTACTTC. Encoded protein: CASSGSSGGPYEQYF.

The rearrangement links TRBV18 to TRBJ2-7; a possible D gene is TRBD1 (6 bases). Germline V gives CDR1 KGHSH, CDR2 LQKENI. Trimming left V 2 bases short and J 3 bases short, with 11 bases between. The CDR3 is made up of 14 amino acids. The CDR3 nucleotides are TGTGCCAGCTCACCAAGGACAGAAAGCTACGAGCAGTACTTC. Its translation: CASSPRTESYEQYF.

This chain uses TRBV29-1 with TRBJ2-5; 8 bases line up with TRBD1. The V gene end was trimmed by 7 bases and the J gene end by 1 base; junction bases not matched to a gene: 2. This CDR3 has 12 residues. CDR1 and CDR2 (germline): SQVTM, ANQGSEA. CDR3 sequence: CSAGTGQETQYF. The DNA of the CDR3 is TGCAGCGCCGGGACAGGCCAAGAGACCCAGTACTTC.

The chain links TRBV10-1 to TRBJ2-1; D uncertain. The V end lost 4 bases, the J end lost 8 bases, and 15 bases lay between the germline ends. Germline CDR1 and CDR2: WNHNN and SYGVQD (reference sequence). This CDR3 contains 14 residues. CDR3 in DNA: TGCGCCAGCAGTGTTGCTCTGAAAGGGCATGAGCAGTTCTTC. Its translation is CASSVALKGHEQFF.

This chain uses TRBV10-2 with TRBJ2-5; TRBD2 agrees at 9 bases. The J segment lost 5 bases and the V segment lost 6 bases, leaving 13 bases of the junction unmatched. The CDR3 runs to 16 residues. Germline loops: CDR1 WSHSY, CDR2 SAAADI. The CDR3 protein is CASSWASGKVGETQYF. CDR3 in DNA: TGCGCCAGCAGCTGGGCTAGCGGGAAGGTTGGGGAGACCCAGTACTTC.

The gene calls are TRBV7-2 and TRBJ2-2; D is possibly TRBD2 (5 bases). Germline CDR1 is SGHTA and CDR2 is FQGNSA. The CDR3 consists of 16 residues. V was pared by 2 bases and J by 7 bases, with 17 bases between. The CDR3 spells CASSLREPRSGGELFF. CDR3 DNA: TGTGCCAGCAGCTTAAGGGAGCCGAGGAGCGGCGGGGAGCTGTTTTTT.

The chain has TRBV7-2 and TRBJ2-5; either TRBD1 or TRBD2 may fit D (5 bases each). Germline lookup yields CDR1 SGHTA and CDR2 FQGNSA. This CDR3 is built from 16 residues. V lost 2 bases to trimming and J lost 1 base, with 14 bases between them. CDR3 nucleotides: TGTGCCAGCAGCTTACGGGGACGGGGTTTCCAAGAGACCCAGTACTTC. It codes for CASSLRGRGFQETQYF.

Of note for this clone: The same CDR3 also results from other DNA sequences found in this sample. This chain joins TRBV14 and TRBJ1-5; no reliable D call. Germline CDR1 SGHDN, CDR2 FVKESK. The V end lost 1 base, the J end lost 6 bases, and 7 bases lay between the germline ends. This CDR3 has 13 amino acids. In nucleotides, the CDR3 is TGTGCCAGCAGCCAAGGGGGTCTTCAGCCCCAGCATTTT. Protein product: CASSQGGLQPQHF.